This entry lists 32 T cell receptor beta chains sequenced from one sample in a study of CD8 T cells in Susac syndrome. RNA, at about 0.45 to 1 ug, was reverse transcribed with random hexamers. TCRdb itself ran the immunoSEQ multiplex PCR reads through MiXCR, one entry per CDR3 protein. The sample records about 280,000 distinct CDR3 sequences, roughly 84% being singletons. Specimen: CD8+ T cells from PBMCs. Receptor source: a human donor with multiple sclerosis.

In its sample, this clonotype was seen once. This sequence joins TRBV20-1 and TRBJ1-1; no firm D call. Trimming removed 0 bases at V and 4 bases at J, with 9 bases between. CDR3 size: 13 residues. In germline, CDR1 is DFQATT, CDR2 SNEGSKA (reference sequence). For the CDR3, the DNA is TGCAGTGCTAGAGATGGGGTCGTCACTGAAGCTTTCTTT. Encoded protein: CSARDGVVTEAFF.

The rearrangement links TRBV2 to TRBJ2-3, with 7 bases matching TRBD2. The CDR3 totals 15 residues. J lost 0 bases, V lost 11 bases, and 11 bases had no gene match. From germline, CDR1 is SNHLY and CDR2 FYNNEI. The CDR3 coding sequence is TGTGCCGGGATAGCGGGCCTCTCTAGCACAGATACGCAGTATTTT. It yields the protein CAGIAGLSSTDTQYF. Complete variable domain (other parts from reference TRBV2 and TRBJ2-3): EPEVTQTPSHQVTQMGQEVILRCVPISNHLYFYWYRQILGQKVEFLVSFYNNEISEKSEIFDDQFSVERPDGSNFTLKIRSTKLEDSAMYFCAGIAGLSSTDTQYFGPGTRLTVL.

The chain joins TRBV3-1 to TRBJ1-1; D is possibly TRBD1 (5 bases). Trimming shortened V by 4 bases and J by 5 bases, and 17 bases separated the two germline ends. CDR1 LGHDT and CDR2 YNNKEL come from the germline V gene (reference sequence). This CDR3 comprises 15 residues. CDR3 sequence reads: CASSLRGSGVTEAFF. In DNA, the CDR3 is TGTGCCAGCAGCCTAAGAGGATCGGGGGTGACTGAAGCTTTCTTT.

The genes are TRBV19 and TRBJ2-1, with TRBD1 matching 8 bases. This CDR3 is built from 14 residues. Per the germline V gene, CDR1 is LNHDA and CDR2 is SQIVND (reference sequence). V trimming: 4 bases; J trimming: 8 bases; junction bases outside the gene matches: 7. The DNA of the CDR3 is TGTGCCAGTAGTAGACGGACAGGGCTTGATGAGCAGTTCTTC. Protein: CASSRRTGLDEQFF.

This chain joins TRBV29-1 and TRBJ1-4; a weak D match, TRBD1 (6 bases). The CDR3 is 11 residues long. The V end lost 6 bases, the J end lost 7 bases, and 9 bases lay between the germline ends. CDR1 SQVTM and CDR2 ANQGSEA come from the germline V gene. CDR3 in amino acids: CSVIQGEKLFF. The CDR3 DNA is TGCAGCGTCATACAGGGTGAAAAACTGTTTTTT.

This clonotype was found once. The V and J genes are TRBV27 and TRBJ2-1; possibly TRBD2 for D (6 bases). The germline CDR1 and CDR2 sequences are MNHEY and SMNVEV (reference sequence). V was pared by 5 bases and J by 6 bases, with 23 bases between. There are 17 residues in the CDR3. Here the CDR3 reads CASSIKTTRPGSNEQFF. The CDR3 coding sequence is TGTGCCAGCAGTATAAAGACAACCCGCCCCGGGAGCAATGAGCAGTTCTTC.

V is TRBV2 and J is TRBJ1-3; no clear D. This CDR3 spans 15 amino acids. The V gene lost 4 bases and the J gene lost 1 base, with 11 bases spanning the gap. Looked up from germline, CDR1 is SNHLY and CDR2 is FYNNEI. CDR3 protein: CASSGGVLSGNTIYF. The CDR3 nucleotides are TGTGCCAGCAGTGGTGGGGTACTATCTGGAAACACCATATATTTT.

The chain employs TRBV9 and TRBJ2-1; 8 nucleotides align to TRBD2. Germline trimming cut 0 bases from V and 7 bases from J; bases unmatched to any gene: 6. Germline V lookup: CDR1 SGDLS, CDR2 YYNGEE. This CDR3 contains 15 residues. The CDR3 nucleotides read TGTGCCAGCAGCGTAGAGCGAGCGGGAGAGAATGAGCAGTTCTTC. Protein product: CASSVERAGENEQFF.

V and J are TRBV9 and TRBJ2-7, with a weak D call TRBD1 (6 bases). There are 13 residues in the CDR3. Germline values: CDR1 SGDLS, CDR2 YYNGEE. The ends were cut back, 0 bases at V and 3 bases at J, with 7 bases in the middle. The DNA for the CDR3 is TGTGCCAGCAGCGTAGTAGGGGGCTACGAGCAGTACTTC. It encodes CASSVVGGYEQYF. Full variable domain (missing parts from reference TRBV9 and TRBJ2-7): DSGVTQTPKHLITATGQRVTLRCSPRSGDLSVYWYQQSLDQGLQFLIQYYNGEERAKGNILERFSAQQFPDLHSELNLSSLELGDSALYFCASSVVGGYEQYFGPGTRLTVT.

J is TRBJ2-7 and V is TRBV12-3 or TRBV12-4; TRBD1 aligns across 9 bases. Trimming removed 4 bases from V and 2 bases from J; junction bases left unmatched: 6. CDR3 length equals 15 residues. The CDR3 coding sequence is TGTGCCAGCAGTTCCCCCGGGACAGGGACCTACGAGCAGTACTTC. It yields the protein CASSSPGTGTYEQYF.

In this sample, this clonotype turned up once. V gene TRBV30 combines with J gene TRBJ2-7, with a tentative D call TRBD1 (6 bases). The CDR3 is 13 residues long. With 3 bases removed from V and 3 bases from J, the gap between germline ends came to 12 bases. Germline V CDR1 and CDR2: GTSNPN, SVGIG (reference sequence). Here the CDR3 reads CAWSMGQDYEQYF. In nucleotides, the CDR3 is TGTGCCTGGAGCATGGGACAAGACTACGAGCAGTACTTC.

The chain employs TRBV6-1 and TRBJ2-4; 9 bases agree with TRBD1. The V gene's germline CDR1 is MNHNS and CDR2 SASEGT. The V and J ends lost 2 bases and 6 bases, in that order; junction bases with no gene match: 8. This CDR3 is built from 16 residues. The CDR3 region is CASSERQGVKRNIQYF. As DNA, the CDR3 is TGTGCCAGCAGTGAAAGACAGGGGGTAAAGAGAAACATTCAGTACTTC.

The V gene is TRBV19, the J gene TRBJ2-5, with 12 bases that match TRBD2. From germline, CDR1 is LNHDA and CDR2 SQIVND (reference sequence). The J segment lost 1 base and the V segment lost 3 bases, leaving 12 bases of the junction unmatched. The CDR3 has 19 residues. CDR3 residues: CASSIAEWTSGMGQETQYF. The CDR3 region has the DNA TGTGCCAGTAGTATTGCAGAATGGACTAGCGGGATGGGCCAAGAGACCCAGTACTTC. Full variable domain (outside the CDR3, taken from reference TRBV19 and TRBJ2-5): DGGITQSPKYLFRKEGQNVTLSCEQNLNHDAMYWYRQDPGQGLRLIYYSQIVNDFQKGDIAEGYSVSREKKESFPLTVTSAQKNPTAFYLCASSIAEWTSGMGQETQYFGPGTRLLVL.

The chain uses TRBV27 and TRBJ1-2; TRBD1 matches 8 bases. This CDR3 spans 16 amino acids. Germline CDR1 is MNHEY and CDR2 is SMNVEV (reference sequence). After removal of 5 bases from V and 0 bases from J, the junction contained 8 bases not matched to a gene. CDR3 loop: CASSAPGQDPNYGYTF. CDR3 sequence (DNA): TGTGCCAGCAGTGCTCCGGGACAGGACCCTAACTATGGCTACACCTTC.

The chain joins TRBV30 to TRBJ2-1; D is undetermined. The CDR3 covers 15 residues. V was pared by 3 bases and J by 8 bases, with 20 bases between. Germline loops: CDR1 GTSNPN, CDR2 SVGIG (reference sequence). The CDR3 DNA follows: TGTGCCTGGAGCCCCGGTCTCACCCGGATCGATGAGCAGTTCTTC. Translating it yields CAWSPGLTRIDEQFF.

The chain combines TRBV5-1 with TRBJ2-7; no reliable D call. CDR1 is SGHRS and CDR2 is YFSETQ in the germline V gene. CDR3 length equals 14 residues. Trimming removed 4 bases from V and 0 bases from J, with 11 bases in between. The CDR3 DNA is TGCGCCAGCAGCCCCGAGACGAGCTCCTACGAGCAGTACTTC. Translating it yields CASSPETSSYEQYF. Full variable domain (missing parts from reference TRBV5-1 and TRBJ2-7): KAGVTQTPRYLIKTRGQQVTLSCSPISGHRSVSWYQQTPGQGLQFLFEYFSETQRNKGNFPGRFSGRQFSNSRSEMNVSTLELGDSALYLCASSPETSSYEQYFGPGTRLTVT.

The chain recombines TRBV4-1 with TRBJ2-5; TRBD2 matches at 9 bases. The CDR3 is 16 amino acids. The V gene end was trimmed by 1 base and the J gene end by 2 bases; junction bases not matched to a gene: 5. Germline V lookup: CDR1 MGHRA, CDR2 YSYEKL. The CDR3 DNA reads as TGCGCCAGCAGCCAAGTGGGGGCGGGAGGGCAAGAGACCCAGTACTTC. Its protein product is CASSQVGAGGQETQYF.

This clonotype was recorded once. This chain connects TRBV19 to TRBJ1-2, with D perhaps TRBD1 (6 bases). Germline values: CDR1 LNHDA, CDR2 SQIVND (reference sequence). V shed 6 bases and J shed 4 bases, with 18 bases lying between them. The CDR3 loop spans 15 amino acids. CDR3 sequence: CASRGGIGPLYGYTF. In DNA form, the CDR3 reads TGTGCCAGTAGGGGGGGCATCGGGCCCCTCTATGGCTACACCTTC.

The chain links TRBV11-2 to TRBJ2-7, with D perhaps matching TRBD2 (5 bases). From germline, CDR1 is SGHAT and CDR2 FQNNGV. There are 17 residues in the CDR3. V gave up 4 bases and J gave up 3 bases, with 22 bases separating them. The CDR3 DNA follows: TGTGCCAGCAGCTCGCCCTTAGGAAGCGGTTCGGTCTACGAGCAGTACTTC. It translates to CASSSPLGSGSVYEQYF.

The chain links TRBV27 to TRBJ2-7; 7 nucleotides agree with TRBD2. The CDR3 extends over 14 amino acids. The J segment lost 2 bases and the V segment lost 7 bases, leaving 8 bases of the junction unmatched. Germline V gene data show CDR1 as MNHEY and CDR2 as SMNVEV (reference sequence). The CDR3 is CASTPRGRPYEQYF. The CDR3 DNA reads TGTGCCAGCACCCCCCGCGGGAGACCCTACGAGCAGTACTTC.

The chain links TRBV28 to TRBJ2-7; D assignment may be TRBD1 or TRBD2 (5 bases each). V lost 8 bases and J 2 bases, leaving 10 bases between the germline ends. CDR3 length: 12 residues. Germline CDR1 MDHEN, CDR2 SYDVKM. The CDR3 bases are TGTGCCAGCGGGACGGGGACCTACGAGCAGTACTTC. It encodes CASGTGTYEQYF.

V usage is TRBV28 and J usage is TRBJ2-1, with D perhaps matching TRBD2 (5 bases). Trimming cost V 3 bases and J 6 bases, with 15 bases left between them. CDR3 length: 15 residues. Looked up from germline, CDR1 is MDHEN and CDR2 is SYDVKM. The CDR3 DNA is TGTGCCAGCAGTTTCGGGGAAGGCCGGATCAATGAGCAGTTCTTC. Translation: CASSFGEGRINEQFF.

The genes are TRBV9 and TRBJ2-1; weak D call: TRBD1 (7 bases). The germline gives CDR1 SGDLS, CDR2 YYNGEE. V lost 0 bases and J lost 0, with 10 bases in between. The CDR3 has 16 residues. The CDR3 sequence is CASSVARGVSYNEQFF. The CDR3 DNA sequence: TGTGCCAGCAGCGTAGCCAGGGGGGTCTCCTACAATGAGCAGTTCTTC.

The rearrangement joins TRBV9 to TRBJ1-1; D not resolved. This CDR3 is built from 15 residues. V lost 3 bases and J 3 bases, leaving 15 bases between the germline ends. Germline CDR1 and CDR2: SGDLS and YYNGEE. The CDR3 sequence is CASSGLSSGDTEAFF. In DNA, the CDR3 is TGTGCCAGCAGCGGGTTGTCCAGCGGGGACACTGAAGCTTTCTTT.

The genes are TRBV7-6 and TRBJ2-2, with 7 bases fitting TRBD1. From germline, CDR1 is SGHVS and CDR2 FNYEAQ. The trim removed 4 bases at V and 13 bases at J, leaving 15 bases unmatched. The length of the CDR3 is 15 residues. The CDR3 nucleotides read TGTGCCAGCAGCTCTACCACAGGGGCCTCGGGCGTGCTGTTTTTT. It specifies CASSSTTGASGVLFF.

V is TRBV20-1 and J is TRBJ2-7, with 8 bases identical to TRBD2. CDR3 size: 15 residues. J was trimmed by 0 bases and V by 0 bases; bases with no gene match: 4. Germline loops: CDR1 DFQATT, CDR2 SNEGSKA (reference sequence). In DNA form, the CDR3 reads TGCAGTGCTAGAGACGGGGGGGACGGCTCCTACGAGCAGTACTTC. Protein sequence: CSARDGGDGSYEQYF.

The gene calls are TRBV29-1 and TRBJ2-3; D is ambiguous. There are 8 residues in the CDR3. V was pared by 8 bases and J by 12 bases, with 9 bases between. Germline loops: CDR1 SQVTM, CDR2 ANQGSEA. The CDR3 sequence: CSPRTQYF. CDR3 in DNA: TGCAGCCCACGAACACAGTATTTT.

The chain carries TRBV19 and TRBJ1-4; D is ambiguous. V lost 4 bases to trimming and J lost 5 bases, with 20 bases between them. Germline CDR1 is LNHDA and CDR2 is SQIVND (reference sequence). This CDR3 has 17 residues. The CDR3 loop is CASSTTGVKAHNEKLFF. In DNA, the CDR3 is TGTGCCAGTAGTACGACTGGCGTCAAGGCACACAATGAAAAACTGTTTTTT.

The V gene is TRBV25-1, the J gene TRBJ1-2; TRBD1 is a possible D gene (6 bases). V lost 1 base and J 5 bases, leaving 11 bases between the germline ends. CDR1 is MGHDK and CDR2 is SYGVNS in the germline V gene. This CDR3 contains 14 residues. The CDR3 sequence: CASSESRGFYGYTF. Here the CDR3 DNA reads TGTGCCAGCAGTGAATCTAGGGGGTTTTATGGCTACACCTTC.

V is TRBV2 and J is TRBJ1-1; the D is unclear. The germline V gene encodes CDR1 SNHLY and CDR2 FYNNEI. V lost 6 bases, J lost 0 bases, and 26 bases lay in between. The CDR3 is made up of 19 amino acids. The CDR3 coding sequence is TGTGCCAGCAGAGATTGGCCCACCTTTGTTGACTTAATGAACACTGAAGCTTTCTTT. It specifies CASRDWPTFVDLMNTEAFF.

The chain joins TRBV7-9 to TRBJ2-3, with D possibly matching TRBD2 (5 bases). Germline lookup yields CDR1 SEHNR and CDR2 FQNEAQ (reference sequence). This CDR3 comprises 12 residues. The V and J ends lost 7 bases and 4 bases respectively, with 9 bases between them. The CDR3, as DNA: TGTGCCAGCACGCCTAGCCCAGATACGCAGTATTTT. It translates to CASTPSPDTQYF.

This clonotype is a singleton in its sample. The V and J genes are TRBV6-2 or TRBV6-3 and TRBJ1-1, with a tentative D call TRBD1 (5 bases). V shed 6 bases and J shed 8 bases, with 13 bases lying between them. CDR3 length: 12 amino acids. In germline, CDR1 is MNHEY, CDR2 SVGEGT. Here the CDR3 DNA reads TGTGCCAGCAGCCTCACCAGGGTAGAAGCTTTCTTT. Residues: CASSLTRVEAFF.